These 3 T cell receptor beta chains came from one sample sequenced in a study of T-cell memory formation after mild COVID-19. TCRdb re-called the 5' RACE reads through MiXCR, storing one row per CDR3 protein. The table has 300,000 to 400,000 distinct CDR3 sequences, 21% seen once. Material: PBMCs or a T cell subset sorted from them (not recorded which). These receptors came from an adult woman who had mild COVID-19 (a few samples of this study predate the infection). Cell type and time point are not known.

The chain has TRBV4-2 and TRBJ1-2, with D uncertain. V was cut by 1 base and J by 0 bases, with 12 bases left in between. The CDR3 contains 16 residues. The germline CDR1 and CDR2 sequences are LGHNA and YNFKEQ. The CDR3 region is CASSQGYELANYGYTF. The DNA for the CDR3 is TGTGCCAGCAGCCAAGGTTATGAGCTAGCTAACTATGGCTACACCTTC.

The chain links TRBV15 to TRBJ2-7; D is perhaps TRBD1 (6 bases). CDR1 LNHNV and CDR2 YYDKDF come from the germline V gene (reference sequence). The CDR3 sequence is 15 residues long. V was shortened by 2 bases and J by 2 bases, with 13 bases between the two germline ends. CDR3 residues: CATSRPDRPAYEQYF. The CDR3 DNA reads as TGTGCCACCAGCAGACCTGACAGGCCTGCCTACGAGCAGTACTTC. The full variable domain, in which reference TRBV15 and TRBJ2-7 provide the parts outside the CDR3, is DAMVIQNPRYQVTQFGKPVTLSCSQTLNHNVMYWYQQKSSQAPKLLFHYYDKDFNNEADTPDNFQSRRPNTSFCFLDIRSPGLGDTAMYLCATSRPDRPAYEQYFGPGTRLTVT.

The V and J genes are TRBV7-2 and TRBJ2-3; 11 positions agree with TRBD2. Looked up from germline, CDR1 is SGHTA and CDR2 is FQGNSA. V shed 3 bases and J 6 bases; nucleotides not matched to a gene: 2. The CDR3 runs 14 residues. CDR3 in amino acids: CASSLGLAVDTQYF. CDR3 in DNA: TGTGCCAGCAGCTTGGGACTAGCGGTGGATACGCAGTATTTT.